The 2 T cell receptor beta chains listed next were all sequenced from one sample in a study of T cells after yellow fever vaccination. Via MiXCR, TCRdb re-called the 5' RACE reads, giving one row per CDR3 protein. The sample has 300,000 to 400,000 distinct CDR3 sequences, roughly 4% seen once. This specimen consisted of PBMCs, obtained 5 days after the yellow fever booster vaccination. All receptors come from a man younger than 35 who received the YFV17D yellow fever vaccine.

This clonotype was observed a handful of times. The chain couples TRBV27 to TRBJ1-6, with D possibly TRBD1 on 5 matching bases. CDR1 and CDR2 (germline): MNHEY, SMNVEV (reference sequence). Trimming shortened V by 1 base and J by 0 bases, and 7 bases separated the two germline ends. This CDR3 region has 16 residues. The CDR3 sequence is CASSLLGGSYNSPLHF. CDR3 DNA: TGTGCCAGCAGTTTATTGGGGGGCTCCTATAATTCACCCCTCCACTTT.

This clonotype was picked up many times. The rearrangement joins TRBV29-1 to TRBJ1-1, with a possible D match to TRBD1 (6 bases). V was trimmed by 5 bases and J by 8 bases, leaving 15 bases between them. Germline V CDR1 and CDR2: SQVTM, ANQGSEA. The CDR3 extends over 12 amino acids. CDR3 protein: CSVLGGGDEAFF. As DNA, the CDR3 is TGCAGCGTTTTAGGAGGGGGGGACGAAGCTTTCTTT.